The 21 T cell receptor beta chains given below trace back to one sample, sequenced in a study of blood T cells in healthy people across ages. For the second PCR, which ran for about 7 to 11 cycles, a sample-barcoded 5' primer and a J-beta primer mix were used. TCRdb analysed the 5' RACE reads with MiXCR anew, one entry per CDR3 protein. The sample lists some 1.5 million distinct CDR3 sequences; approximately 30% were seen once. Material: blood. All receptors derive from a woman aged 25 to 45 in good health.

The chain links TRBV28 to TRBJ1-1; 7 bases align to TRBD1. Germline assignment: CDR1 MDHEN and CDR2 SYDVKM. V gave up 5 bases and J gave up 5 bases; unmatched junction bases: 8. The CDR3 is 14 residues long. CDR3 sequence: CASSTYRGSTEAFF. In nucleotides, the CDR3 is TGTGCCAGCAGTACCTACAGGGGATCAACTGAAGCTTTCTTT. Complete variable domain (other parts from reference TRBV28 and TRBJ1-1): DVKVTQSSRYLVKRTGEKVFLECVQDMDHENMFWYRQDPGLGLRLIYFSYDVKMKEKGDIPEGYSVSREKKERFSLILESASTNQTSMYLCASSTYRGSTEAFFGQGTRLTVV.

This clonotype was picked up a small number of times. V usage is TRBV12-3 or TRBV12-4 and J usage is TRBJ2-1, with 11 bases identical to TRBD1. Trimming removed 4 bases from V and 8 bases from J; junction bases left unmatched: 7. The CDR3 contains 15 residues. The CDR3 protein is CASSSGQGAGDEQFF. DNA of the CDR3: TGTGCCAGCAGTTCCGGACAGGGGGCGGGAGATGAGCAGTTCTTC.

As concerns this clonotype: The junction departs from the called germline gene at one end, perhaps through a read error. The chain couples TRBV10-3 to TRBJ1-4; no firm D call. The CDR3 has 12 residues. CDR1 is ENHRY and CDR2 is SYGVKD in the germline V gene. CDR3 protein: CAISTSNEKRFF. CDR3 coding DNA: TGTGCCATCAGTACGAGTAATGAAAAACGGTTTTTT.

This clonotype was seen only a few times. The chain carries TRBV7-2 and TRBJ1-2; D is perhaps TRBD1 (6 bases). Trimming cost V 3 bases and J 0 bases, with 11 bases left between them. The CDR3 has 15 amino acids. Germline V gene data show CDR1 as SGHTA and CDR2 as FQGNSA. CDR3 sequence (DNA): TGTGCCAGCAGCTTGAGCAGGACAGCTAACTATGGCTACACCTTC. It yields the protein CASSLSRTANYGYTF.

The rearrangement uses TRBV11-2 and TRBJ1-1, with D possibly being TRBD1 (5 bases). The V gene's germline CDR1 is SGHAT and CDR2 FQNNGV. There are 14 residues in the CDR3. Trimming stripped 3 bases from V and 10 bases from J, with 18 bases between. As DNA, the CDR3 is TGTGCCAGCAGCTTCGAAGGGGCTCAACTGGGAGCTTTCTTT. Translating it yields CASSFEGAQLGAFF.

To note about this clonotype: A much larger clone is a single base away; this may be a read error. The chain combines TRBV20-1 with TRBJ2-1; 9 bases are shared with TRBD2. The V gene end was trimmed by 0 bases and the J gene end by 6 bases; junction bases not matched to a gene: 9. CDR1 and CDR2 (germline): DFQATT, SNEGSKA (reference sequence). This CDR3 is built from 16 residues. The CDR3 DNA follows: TGCAGTGCTAGAGAGGTTAACGGCGGGAGGGGCAATGAGCAGTTCTTC. Translated, it gives CSAREVNGGRGNEQFF.

Worth noting for this clonotype: The junction shows a germline mismatch at one end, possibly a read error. The rearrangement links TRBV6-6 to TRBJ2-3; D is ambiguous. Germline CDR1 reads MNHNY; CDR2 reads SVGAGI (reference sequence). This CDR3 has 9 residues. This CDR3 is CAGIPLLFF. As DNA, the CDR3 is TGTGCCGGCATCCCTTTATTGTTTTTT.

In nucleotides, the CDR3 is TGTGCCACCAGCCAGACAGGCCCCGGGTACGAGCAGTACTTC. Its translation is CATSQTGPGYEQYF. This rearrangement joins TRBV15 to TRBJ2-5, with D maybe TRBD1 (6 bases). The tail of the sequence fits TRBJ2-7 better, so the J call may be wrong. Germline lookup yields CDR1 LNHNV and CDR2 YYDKDF (reference sequence). The CDR3 extends over 14 amino acids.

The gene calls are TRBV12-5 and TRBJ1-1; 8 bases match TRBD1. The germline V gene encodes CDR1 LGHNT and CDR2 FRNRAP. The CDR3 extends over 14 amino acids. The junction had 7 bases not matched to a gene; V was cut back by 10 bases and J by 0 bases. The CDR3, as DNA: TGTGCTAATCAGCCGGGACAGGTGAACACTGAAGCTTTCTTT. This gives the protein CANQPGQVNTEAFF.

As concerns this clonotype: A junction end diverges from the germline sequence, so it may reflect a read error. The rearrangement links TRBV5-1 to TRBJ2-7, with TRBD1 identical over 9 bases. The V gene's germline CDR1 is SGHRS and CDR2 YFSETQ. The CDR3 consists of 16 residues. CDR3: CASSLATGTGTYDQYF. For the CDR3, the DNA is TGCGCCAGCAGCTTGGCCACCGGGACAGGGACCTACGACCAGTACTTC.

This clonotype was seen only a few times. J is TRBJ2-4 and V is TRBV7-9; no reliable D call. The CDR3 contains 15 residues. V was trimmed by 4 bases and J by 0 bases, leaving 10 bases between them. In germline, CDR1 is SEHNR, CDR2 FQNEAQ (reference sequence). CDR3: CASSSGDLAKNIQYF. The CDR3 nucleotides read TGTGCCAGCAGCTCCGGTGACCTAGCCAAAAACATTCAGTACTTC.

This clonotype has just a few counts. The chain joins TRBV7-9 to TRBJ2-5; 11 bases line up with TRBD2. The germline gives CDR1 SEHNR, CDR2 FQNEAQ (reference sequence). CDR3 length: 14 amino acids. The V and J ends lost 2 bases and 11 bases, in that order; junction bases with no gene match: 7. CDR3 sequence (DNA): TGTGCCAGCAGCTTACTAGCGGGAGGTCAAGAGCAGTACTTC. Its protein product is CASSLLAGGQEQYF.

Notes on this clonotype: At one end, the junction sequence differs from germline, possibly due to a read error. The chain employs TRBV9 and TRBJ1-1; no definite D call. Germline lookup yields CDR1 SGDLS and CDR2 YYNGEE. The CDR3 contains 16 residues. CDR3 sequence reads: CACSVERDVIGTEAFF. Written as DNA, the CDR3 is TGTGCCTGCAGCGTAGAGAGGGATGTGATTGGTACTGAAGCTTTCTTT.

This clonotype was counted between two and nine times. An end of the junction does not agree with germline; a read error may underlie this. J is TRBJ2-5 and V is TRBV27, with unresolved D. Judging by the DNA end, TRBJ2-7 fits better; the J call may be wrong. The CDR3 has 14 amino acids. Germline V lookup: CDR1 MNHEY, CDR2 SMNVEV (reference sequence). The CDR3 region is CASSLKGRFYEQYF. CDR3 DNA: TGTGCTAGCAGTTTAAAAGGACGGTTCTACGAGCAGTACTTC.

The V gene is TRBV7-8, the J gene TRBJ2-3; TRBD2 matches 8 bases. V lost 6 bases and J lost 9; bases outside the gene matches: 8. CDR1 is SGHVS and CDR2 is FQNEAQ in the germline V gene. The CDR3 loop spans 13 amino acids. CDR3 in DNA: TGTGCCAGCAGTCCGGGACTAGGGTACACGCAGTATTTT. The encoded protein is CASSPGLGYTQYF.

The V and J genes are TRBV18 and TRBJ2-5, with D unresolved. CDR3 size: 14 residues. Germline V gene lookup returns CDR1 KGHSH and CDR2 LQKENI. V was trimmed by 4 bases and J by 5 bases, leaving 14 bases between them. The CDR3 region has the DNA TGTGCCAGCTCACTCAACGGGTATGGCGAGACCCAGTACTTC. Its translation: CASSLNGYGETQYF.

In DNA form, the CDR3 reads TGTGCCAGCAGCCAAGGAATCCAGCGGGGGTCGACCCAGTACTTC. Amino acid sequence: CASSQGIQRGSTQYF. J is TRBJ2-5 and V is TRBV3-1, with 8 bases aligning to TRBD2. V was pared by 1 base and J by 7 bases, with 8 bases of the junction left unmatched. The CDR3 has 15 amino acids. The germline V gene has CDR1 LGHDT and CDR2 YNNKEL (reference sequence).

This sequence joins TRBV10-2 and TRBJ1-4, with TRBD1 as a possible D gene (5 bases). There are 14 residues in the CDR3. The germline CDR1 and CDR2 sequences are WSHSY and SAAADI. The V end was cut by 10 bases, the J end by 8 bases, with 20 bases between. CDR3 in amino acids: CATKRGSGREKLFF. The CDR3 region has the DNA TGCGCCACCAAGCGGGGCTCGGGGAGAGAAAAACTGTTTTTT.

This clonotype was seen ten or more times. The chain has TRBV20-1 and TRBJ2-7; either TRBD1 or TRBD2 may fit D (5 bases each). V dropped 0 bases and J dropped 6 bases, with 15 bases sitting between them. The CDR3 runs to 14 residues. Germline-derived CDR1 and CDR2 are DFQATT and SNEGSKA (reference sequence). This CDR3 reads CSARDLRGAGEQYF. The DNA of the CDR3 is TGCAGTGCTAGAGATCTTCGGGGCGCGGGCGAGCAGTACTTC.

This clonotype has just a few counts. This chain joins TRBV15 and TRBJ2-5; D may be TRBD2 (6 bases). CDR1 LNHNV and CDR2 YYDKDF come from the germline V gene (reference sequence). V was trimmed by 6 bases and J by 5 bases, leaving 16 bases between them. The CDR3 is made up of 14 amino acids. For the CDR3, the DNA is TGTGCCACCAGGGACGGGGGTCTGGGGGAGACCCAGTACTTC. It yields the protein CATRDGGLGETQYF.

This clonotype was counted only a few times. It may be a read error: a sequence one base away is much more abundant. The chain links TRBV3-1 to TRBJ2-1; 8 positions agree with TRBD2. This CDR3 is 15 amino acids long. Germline CDR1 reads LGHDT; CDR2 reads YNNKEL (reference sequence). V trimming: 11 bases; J trimming: 7 bases; junction bases outside the gene matches: 16. The CDR3 reads CAGQWRGAPDNEQFF. In nucleotides, the CDR3 is TGTGCCGGCCAGTGGCGGGGGGCCCCTGATAATGAGCAGTTCTTC.